Below are 26 T cell receptor beta chains sequenced from a single sample in a study of CD8 T cells in ankylosing spondylitis. Study observations and caveats: Blood of patients with ankylosing spondylitis appeared to be characterized by a TCR beta motif of several highly homologous variants.

TCRdb recomputed calls from the 5' RACE reads with MiXCR, one row per CDR3 protein. The sample records around 440,000 distinct CDR3 sequences, roughly a sixth being singletons. No antigen has been assigned to these receptors. The sequenced sample consisted of blood, either unsorted or a sorted T cell fraction (not recorded which). These receptors came from a male donor with ankylosing spondylitis.

The rearrangement links TRBV12-3 or TRBV12-4 to TRBJ2-6; D remains ambiguous. V dropped 2 bases and J dropped 2 bases, with 10 bases sitting between them. This CDR3 has 16 amino acids. The CDR3 bases are TGTGCCAGCAGTTTATCAGGCGCCCCTGGGGCCAACGTCCTGACTTTC. Translation: CASSLSGAPGANVLTF.

This clonotype came up a few times. The CDR3 sequence is CSARPWGMAGASTDTQYF. The CDR3 coding sequence is TGCAGTGCTAGGCCTTGGGGTATGGCGGGGGCTAGCACAGATACGCAGTATTTT. The gene calls are TRBV20-1 and TRBJ2-3, with a possible D match to TRBD2 (7 bases). The CDR3 has 18 residues. The V end lost 3 bases, the J end lost 0 bases, and 22 bases lay between the germline ends. Germline V CDR1 and CDR2: DFQATT, SNEGSKA (reference sequence).

This clonotype was seen many times. This sequence joins TRBV12-3 or TRBV12-4 and TRBJ1-4, with D unresolved. This CDR3 has 14 residues. Trimming left V 3 bases short and J 3 bases short, with 8 bases between. Here the CDR3 DNA reads TGTGCCAGCAGTTTGCTAGTAGCTAATGAAAAACTGTTTTTT. It specifies CASSLLVANEKLFF.

V and J are TRBV7-9 and TRBJ2-3; TRBD2 aligns across 7 bases. This CDR3 comprises 17 residues. Germline V gene lookup returns CDR1 SEHNR and CDR2 FQNEAQ (reference sequence). Unmatched junction bases numbered 9, after V lost 1 base and J lost 2 bases. CDR3: CASSLERDPRPTDTQYF. CDR3 bases: TGTGCCAGCAGCTTAGAGCGGGACCCTAGACCCACAGATACGCAGTATTTT.

This clonotype was found a few times. The rearrangement uses TRBV3-1 and TRBJ2-1, with 9 positions matching TRBD1. V lost 4 bases to trimming and J lost 8 bases; unmatched junction nucleotides: 12. The CDR3 contains 16 residues. Germline CDR1 and CDR2: LGHDT and YNNKEL (reference sequence). CDR3 bases: TGTGCCAGCAGCCGCAAGTCGGGGACAGGGCGGGATGAGCAGTTCTTC. This codes for CASSRKSGTGRDEQFF.

This chain uses TRBV7-8 with TRBJ1-2; TRBD1 might be the D (6 bases). This CDR3 comprises 14 residues. Trimming left V 6 bases short and J 6 bases short, with 17 bases between. CDR1 SGHVS and CDR2 FQNEAQ come from the germline V gene. CDR3 sequence: CASSHNRAGDGYTF. In DNA form, the CDR3 reads TGTGCCAGCAGTCATAACAGGGCGGGGGATGGCTACACCTTC.

This clonotype appeared a few times. The chain recombines TRBV7-8 with TRBJ2-7; TRBD1 aligns across 9 bases. The junction had 11 bases not matched to a gene; V was cut back by 3 bases and J by 5 bases. Germline V gene sequence: CDR1 SGHVS, CDR2 FQNEAQ. The CDR3 runs to 16 residues. The CDR3 DNA reads TGTGCCAGCAGCTTCTTCCGGGGACAGGGTACACACGAGCAGTACTTC. It specifies CASSFFRGQGTHEQYF.

The sample holds a few counts of this clonotype. This sequence joins TRBV29-1 and TRBJ2-5, with 9 bases aligning to TRBD1. From germline, CDR1 is SQVTM and CDR2 ANQGSEA. CDR3 length: 14 residues. V shed 6 bases, J shed 4 bases, and the junction held 9 bases outside the gene matches. CDR3 in DNA: TGCAGCGTGAACAGGGGGCTAGGGTTAGAGACCCAGTACTTC. Amino acid sequence: CSVNRGLGLETQYF.

The chain joins TRBV11-3 to TRBJ2-5; TRBD1 matches at 9 bases. CDR3 length equals 13 residues. Germline trimming cut 11 bases from V and 5 bases from J; bases unmatched to any gene: 9. The germline V gene has CDR1 SGHNT and CDR2 YENEEA. CDR3 sequence: CASGRQGVETQYF. In DNA form, the CDR3 reads TGTGCCTCCGGGCGACAGGGGGTGGAGACCCAGTACTTC.

This clonotype appeared a single time. The gene calls are TRBV11-1 and TRBJ2-3, with TRBD1 matching 12 bases. CDR3 length equals 16 residues. V was clipped by 5 bases and J by 5 bases; unmatched bases: 8. Germline V CDR1 and CDR2: SGHAT, FQDESV (reference sequence). The DNA of the CDR3 is TGTGCCAGCAGCCCTCGGGACAGGGGGCTTGGAGATACGCAGTATTTT. Protein: CASSPRDRGLGDTQYF.

The chain recombines TRBV20-1 with TRBJ2-5, with 7 bases lining up with TRBD2. The CDR3 consists of 14 residues. CDR1 is DFQATT, CDR2 SNEGSKA, per germline (reference sequence). After removal of 2 bases from V and 5 bases from J, the junction contained 8 bases not matched to a gene. CDR3 in DNA: TGCAGTGCTAGACCTCCTTGGCGGGGGGAGACCCAGTACTTC. It translates to CSARPPWRGETQYF.

This clonotype was counted only a few times. This sequence joins TRBV2 and TRBJ2-3; 11 nucleotides agree with TRBD2. The CDR3 spans 15 residues. Germline trimming cut 7 bases from V and 0 bases from J; bases unmatched to any gene: 3. Germline V gives CDR1 SNHLY, CDR2 FYNNEI. Written as DNA, the CDR3 is TGTGCCAGCACTATAGCGGGGGGGAGCACAGATACGCAGTATTTT. This sequence encodes CASTIAGGSTDTQYF.

In its sample, this clonotype was seen many times. The chain uses TRBV12-3 or TRBV12-4 and TRBJ1-5; D call uncertain. The CDR3 sequence is 14 residues long. The ends were cut back, 7 bases at V and 7 bases at J, with 17 bases in the middle. The CDR3 bases are TGTGCCAGCAATCCCGGACGAGGCGGCCAGCCCCAGCATTTT. Its protein is CASNPGRGGQPQHF.

As concerns this clonotype: The junction and the germline gene differ at one end; a read error may be behind it. The chain is built from TRBV3-1 and TRBJ2-2; possible D gene TRBD2, 6 bases. Per the germline V gene, CDR1 is LGHDT and CDR2 is YNNKEL (reference sequence). This CDR3 has 14 residues. CDR3 sequence (DNA): TGTGCCAGCAGCCATCTGAGGGTCCTGGGGGGGCTGTTTTTT. Amino acids: CASSHLRVLGGLFF.

The chain recombines TRBV6-5 with TRBJ1-1; no clear D gene. The CDR3 has 13 amino acids. Trimming left V 2 bases short and J 3 bases short, with 7 bases between. Germline V gene lookup returns CDR1 MNHEY and CDR2 SVGAGI. DNA for the CDR3: TGTGCCAGCAGTTACAAAAGGTACACTGAAGCTTTCTTT. Protein: CASSYKRYTEAFF.

V usage is TRBV10-3 and J usage is TRBJ2-1; D remains ambiguous. CDR1 is ENHRY, CDR2 SYGVKD, per germline. The ends were cut back, 2 bases at V and 2 bases at J, with 4 bases in the middle. The CDR3 loop spans 13 amino acids. The CDR3 DNA sequence: TGTGCCATCAGTGAGGCGGCCTACAATGAGCAGTTCTTC. Protein: CAISEAAYNEQFF.

This clonotype was detected ten times or more. The chain joins TRBV11-2 to TRBJ2-1, with 8 bases identical to TRBD2. Germline V gene lookup returns CDR1 SGHAT and CDR2 FQNNGV. This CDR3 is built from 13 residues. The trim removed 5 bases at V and 6 bases at J, leaving 3 bases unmatched. The CDR3 region is CASSVGLVNEQFF. CDR3 DNA sequence: TGTGCCAGCAGCGTGGGACTAGTCAATGAGCAGTTCTTC.

This clonotype was counted many times. The chain has TRBV29-1 and TRBJ2-4; weak D call: TRBD1 (6 bases). V shed 4 bases and J shed 4 bases, with 8 bases lying between them. CDR3 length: 12 residues. Germline V gene sequence: CDR1 SQVTM, CDR2 ANQGSEA. CDR3 coding DNA: TGCAGCGTTGCCCAGGGGAAAAACATTCAGTACTTC. Translation gives CSVAQGKNIQYF.

This clonotype has only a few counts. The chain links TRBV5-1 to TRBJ2-3; D possibly corresponds to TRBD1 (6 bases). Germline-derived CDR1 and CDR2 are SGHRS and YFSETQ. Trimming left V 4 bases short and J 5 bases short, with 11 bases between. The CDR3 is 13 residues long. The CDR3 coding sequence is TGCGCCAGCAGCGATCAGGGGAAAGATACGCAGTATTTT. This gives the protein CASSDQGKDTQYF.

The rearrangement uses TRBV10-3 and TRBJ2-3; 10 bases map to TRBD2. Germline-derived CDR1 and CDR2 are ENHRY and SYGVKD. The CDR3 length is 15 residues. J lost 2 bases, V lost 4 bases, and 3 bases had no gene match. CDR3 in DNA: TGTGCCATCAGTGGCAGCGGGGGGGCCACAGATACGCAGTATTTT. It is translated as CAISGSGGATDTQYF.

This clonotype has a count of ten or more. The chain recombines TRBV7-2 with TRBJ1-5; D is possibly TRBD1 (6 bases). The CDR3 spans 15 residues. Trimming removed 5 bases at V and 1 base at J, with 12 bases between. Looked up from germline, CDR1 is SGHTA and CDR2 is FQGNSA. In nucleotides, the CDR3 is TGTGCCAGCAGCCAGCTGGACAGAAGCAATCAGCCCCAGCATTTT. Residues: CASSQLDRSNQPQHF.

This clonotype was counted ten times or more. V is TRBV12-3 or TRBV12-4 and J is TRBJ2-7; D not resolved. The CDR3 runs 12 residues. Trimming took 6 bases from V and 4 from J, leaving 10 bases between them. CDR3 amino acids: CASRLNSYEQYF. The CDR3 DNA sequence: TGTGCCAGCAGATTAAATAGTTACGAGCAGTACTTC.

This clonotype was counted between two and nine times. The rearrangement joins TRBV20-1 to TRBJ1-1; D remains ambiguous. V was trimmed by 0 bases and J by 1 base, leaving 9 bases between them. This CDR3 is 14 amino acids long. In germline, CDR1 is DFQATT, CDR2 SNEGSKA (reference sequence). As DNA, the CDR3 is TGCAGTGCTAGAGAGGGCACCCAGAACACTGAAGCTTTCTTT. It yields the protein CSAREGTQNTEAFF.

In this sample, this clonotype turned up a few times. J is TRBJ2-7 and V is TRBV20-1, with D perhaps TRBD1 or TRBD2 (7 bases each). Germline V gives CDR1 DFQATT, CDR2 SNEGSKA (reference sequence). The V end was cut by 6 bases, the J end by 2 bases, with 20 bases between. The length of the CDR3 is 15 residues. CDR3 loop: CSAPGGAGVTYEQYF. CDR3 DNA: TGCAGTGCCCCAGGGGGGGCGGGAGTCACCTACGAGCAGTACTTC.

The chain employs TRBV9 and TRBJ2-1; a weak D match, TRBD2 (6 bases). The length of the CDR3 is 15 residues. The germline V gene has CDR1 SGDLS and CDR2 YYNGEE. The ends were cut back, 0 bases at V and 0 bases at J, with 7 bases in the middle. The CDR3 coding sequence is TGTGCCAGCAGCGTAGCGGGAGACTCCTACAATGAGCAGTTCTTC. The encoded protein is CASSVAGDSYNEQFF.

The sample holds a few counts of this clonotype. The chain uses TRBV6-1 and TRBJ1-2, with D possibly matching TRBD1 (6 bases). The CDR3 loop spans 17 amino acids. V was trimmed by 1 base and J by 8 bases, leaving 23 bases between them. Germline V gene data show CDR1 as MNHNS and CDR2 as SASEGT. As DNA, the CDR3 is TGTGCCAGCAGTGAAGGAAGACTGGACAGCCGTCCTCGGGGCTACACCTTC. Translating it yields CASSEGRLDSRPRGYTF.